This T cell receptor beta chain was documented in a study of control samples from healthy donors and cancer patients. The CDR3 has 13 amino acids. Germline V CDR1 and CDR2: MDHEN, SYDVKM. Trimming stripped 5 bases from V and 6 bases from J, with 11 bases between. Clones were read by immunoSEQ multiplex PCR, and TCRdb kept only the in-frame ones, dropping some. The sample lists 52,000 or so clones, 94% seen once, with 3.5% to 4% in the top ten. The chain joins TRBV28 to TRBJ2-1; D perhaps matches TRBD2 (6 bases). The receptor comes from a man aged 30-40 years in good health. The sequencing sample was made of blood. The CDR3 loop reads CASSGAGSNEQFF. The CDR3 DNA reads as TGTGCCAGCAGTGGGGCGGGGTCCAATGAGCAGTTCTTC.